Below are 13 T cell receptor beta chains sequenced from a single sample in a study of blood T cells in healthy people across ages. A second 7 to 11 cycle PCR used barcoded and J-beta primers. TCRdb recomputed calls from the 5' RACE reads with MiXCR, one row per CDR3 protein. Among about 900,000 distinct CDR3 sequences listed, about 44% were seen once. Sequenced input: blood. Source of these receptors: a man between 25 and 39 years old in good health.

This clonotype was seen once. The V gene is TRBV5-1, the J gene TRBJ2-5; a possible D gene is TRBD2 (6 bases). The length of the CDR3 is 13 residues. Germline lookup yields CDR1 SGHRS and CDR2 YFSETQ. The V end lost 4 bases, the J end lost 11 bases, and 18 bases lay between the germline ends. The CDR3 nucleotides are TGCGCCAGCAGCCCCCTGGGACTCCCTCAGCAGTACTTC. Residues: CASSPLGLPQQYF.

The chain recombines TRBV12-3 or TRBV12-4 with TRBJ2-3, with TRBD2 matching over 7 bases. The J segment lost 4 bases and the V segment lost 5 bases, leaving 9 bases of the junction unmatched. This CDR3 has 15 residues. The CDR3 DNA follows: TGTGCCAGCAGTCCAGGGAGGGCGGCGGCAGATACGCAGTATTTT. It encodes CASSPGRAAADTQYF.

In regard to this clonotype: The junction shows a germline mismatch at one end, possibly a read error. This rearrangement joins TRBV7-9 to TRBJ2-7, with 9 positions matching TRBD1. Germline CDR1 and CDR2: SEHNR and FQNEAQ (reference sequence). CDR3 length equals 17 residues. The CDR3 DNA follows: TGTGCCAGCAGCTCATCAATGGGCGGGACAGGGTCCTTCGAGCAGTACTTC. This encodes CASSSSMGGTGSFEQYF.

The V gene is TRBV7-9, the J gene TRBJ2-2, with 9 bases fitting TRBD1. The length of the CDR3 is 17 residues. Germline assignment: CDR1 SEHNR and CDR2 FQNEAQ (reference sequence). The J segment lost 4 bases and the V segment lost 7 bases, leaving 13 bases of the junction unmatched. As DNA, the CDR3 is TGTGCCAGCACCCGTTCGTCCGGGACAGGGTTCACCGGGGAGCTGTTTTTT. Its translation is CASTRSSGTGFTGELFF.

The chain is built from TRBV6-5 and TRBJ2-1, with TRBD2 matching 15 bases. The germline gives CDR1 MNHEY, CDR2 SVGAGI. This CDR3 has 17 residues. The trim removed 4 bases at V and 2 bases at J, leaving 3 bases unmatched. This chain's CDR3 is CASSSGLAGGTYNEQFF. DNA for the CDR3: TGTGCCAGCAGTTCGGGACTAGCGGGGGGCACCTACAATGAGCAGTTCTTC.

V is TRBV6-2 or TRBV6-3 and J is TRBJ1-2; a possible D gene is TRBD1 (5 bases). V was pared by 3 bases and J by 4 bases, with 18 bases between. CDR3 size: 16 residues. Germline V gene sequence: CDR1 MNHEY, CDR2 SVGEGT. This CDR3 reads CASSYDIRGETYGYTF. In DNA, the CDR3 is TGTGCCAGCAGTTATGACATCCGGGGGGAGACCTATGGCTACACCTTC.

The rearrangement joins TRBV7-6 to TRBJ1-6, with TRBD1 as a possible D gene (6 bases). Trimming took 0 bases from V and 7 from J, leaving 22 bases between them. Germline CDR1 reads SGHVS; CDR2 reads FNYEAQ. This CDR3 region has 19 residues. The CDR3 protein is CASSLAGTTDQGRNSPLHF. CDR3 bases: TGTGCCAGCAGCTTAGCGGGAACAACGGATCAGGGGCGGAATTCACCCCTCCACTTT. The whole variable domain, filled in from reference TRBV7-6 and TRBJ1-6, reads GAGVSQSPRYKVTKRGQDVALRCDPISGHVSLYWYRQALGQGPEFLTYFNYEAQQDKSGLPNDRFSAERPEGSISTLTIQRTEQRDSAMYRCASSLAGTTDQGRNSPLHFGNGTRLTVT.

This clonotype has just a few counts. The chain carries TRBV6-2 or TRBV6-3 and TRBJ1-2; TRBD1 matches 7 bases. The CDR3 runs to 15 residues. Germline CDR1 is MNHEY and CDR2 is SVGEGT. The V gene end was trimmed by 5 bases and the J gene end by 9 bases; junction bases not matched to a gene: 15. The chain's CDR3 is CASSPTDYRGARYTF. CDR3 nucleotide sequence: TGTGCCAGCAGTCCGACTGATTACAGGGGTGCGCGCTACACCTTC.

This clonotype was recorded a few times. The V gene is TRBV6-4, the J gene TRBJ2-3, with TRBD2 matching over 8 bases. Germline V gene data show CDR1 as MRHNA and CDR2 as SNTAGT. The length of the CDR3 is 15 residues. V lost 3 bases and J lost 4; bases outside the gene matches: 6. The chain's CDR3 is CASSEFGGAADTQYF. For the CDR3, the DNA is TGTGCCAGCAGTGAGTTCGGGGGGGCCGCAGATACGCAGTATTTT.

V and J are TRBV7-2 and TRBJ2-5; maybe TRBD1 (6 bases). The CDR3 extends over 14 amino acids. Between the trimmed V and J ends, which lost 6 bases and 6 bases, there was a span of 17 bases. Germline V gives CDR1 SGHTA, CDR2 FQGNSA. CDR3 DNA: TGTGCCAGCAGGCATAGACAGGATTTGAAGACCCAGTACTTC. This gives the protein CASRHRQDLKTQYF.

The chain combines TRBV4-3 with TRBJ2-7; perhaps TRBD1 as D (6 bases). V was shortened by 1 base and J by 0 bases, with 10 bases between the two germline ends. The CDR3 contains 15 residues. The germline V gene encodes CDR1 LGHNA and CDR2 YSLEER. The CDR3, as DNA: TGCGCCAGCAGCCAAGTCGAGGGGGTCTCCTACGAGCAGTACTTC. Protein: CASSQVEGVSYEQYF.

V usage is TRBV12-3 or TRBV12-4 and J usage is TRBJ1-2, with 10 bases aligning to TRBD1. J lost 6 bases, V lost 6 bases, and 16 bases had no gene match. This CDR3 comprises 17 residues. The CDR3 coding sequence is TGTGCCAGCAGGTCCGGGACAGGGGTGAGGTATATCGATGGCTACACCTTC. It is translated as CASRSGTGVRYIDGYTF.

The chain is built from TRBV6-6 and TRBJ2-7, with D uncertain. The end of the DNA aligns better with TRBJ2-5, so the J call may be wrong. The germline gives CDR1 MNHNY, CDR2 SVGAGI (reference sequence). CDR3 size: 11 residues. The CDR3 reads CASSQKGTQYF. The CDR3 bases are TGTGCCAGCAGCCAGAAGGGGACCCAGTACTTC.